This T cell receptor beta chain was retrieved from a study of PD-1 blockade in mismatch repair-deficient tumors. Overall study context: Patients had eleven to twelve mismatch repair-deficient cancer types and were previously treated and progressing.

The CDR3 spans 15 residues. The trim removed 6 bases at V and 4 bases at J, leaving 11 bases unmatched. Germline V gene lookup returns CDR1 SNHLY and CDR2 FYNNEI. Broader study findings: Rapid post-treatment expansion, then contraction, generally preceding radiologic response, marked tumor-resident clones.

Some clones are missing from TCRdb's copy, which holds only in-frame ones; the method was immunoSEQ multiplex PCR. The sample holds 50,000 or so clones, approximately 80% seen once. In the case of this clone: The antigen is unknown.

All patients were mismatch repair deficient, assessed by either PCR or immunohistochemistry. TCR sequencing covered a few patients who responded to pembrolizumab. Sequenced material: PBMCs, taken before pembrolizumab treatment. The rearrangement uses TRBV2 and TRBJ1-1; 7 nucleotides match TRBD1. The clonotype was recovered from an adult with mismatch repair-deficient cancer. CDR3 region: CASRGGGRYGTEAFF. CDR3 DNA: TGTGCCAGCAGGGGAGGGGGCAGATATGGCACTGAAGCTTTCTTT.